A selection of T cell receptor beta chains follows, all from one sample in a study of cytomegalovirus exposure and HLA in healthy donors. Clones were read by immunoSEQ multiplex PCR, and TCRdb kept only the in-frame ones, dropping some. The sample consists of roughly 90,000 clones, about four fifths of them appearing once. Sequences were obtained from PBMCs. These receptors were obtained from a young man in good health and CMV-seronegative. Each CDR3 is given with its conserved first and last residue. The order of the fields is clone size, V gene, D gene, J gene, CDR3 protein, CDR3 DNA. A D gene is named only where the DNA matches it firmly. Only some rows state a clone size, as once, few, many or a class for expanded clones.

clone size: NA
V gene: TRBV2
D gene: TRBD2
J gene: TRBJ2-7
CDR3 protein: CAVLSGLAGAYEQYF
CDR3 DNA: TGTGCCGTCCTTTCCGGACTAGCGGGAGCCTACGAGCAGTACTTC

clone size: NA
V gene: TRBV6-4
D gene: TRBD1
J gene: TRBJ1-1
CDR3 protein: CASSPGQVNTEAFF
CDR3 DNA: TGTGCCAGCAGTCCTGGACAGGTGAACACTGAAGCTTTCTTT

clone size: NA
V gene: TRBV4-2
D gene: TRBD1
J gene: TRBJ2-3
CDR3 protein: CASSKGGQGEDTQYF
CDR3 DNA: TGTGCCAGCAGCAAGGGGGGACAGGGAGAAGATACGCAGTATTTT

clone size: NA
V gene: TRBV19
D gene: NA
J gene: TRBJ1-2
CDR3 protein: CASTRTFNYGYTF
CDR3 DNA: TGTGCCAGTACCAGGACATTTAACTATGGCTACACCTTC

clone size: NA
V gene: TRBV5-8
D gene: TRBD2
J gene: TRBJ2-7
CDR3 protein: CASTELGTITEQYF
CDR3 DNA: TGTGCCAGCACCGAACTGGGGACTATAACCGAGCAGTACTTC

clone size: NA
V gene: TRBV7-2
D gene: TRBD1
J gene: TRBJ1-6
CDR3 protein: CASSSVTGGGSPLHF
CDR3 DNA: TGTGCCAGCAGCTCAGTAACAGGGGGCGGCTCACCCCTCCACTTT

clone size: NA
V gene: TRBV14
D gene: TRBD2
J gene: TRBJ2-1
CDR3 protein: CASSRERGGLDEQFF
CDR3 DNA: TGTGCCAGCAGCCGAGAACGGGGGGGTTTAGATGAGCAGTTCTTC

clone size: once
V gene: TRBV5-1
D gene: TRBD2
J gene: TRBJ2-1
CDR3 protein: CASSSSLAGGPNNEQFF
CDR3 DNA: TGCGCCAGCAGCTCCTCTTTAGCGGGAGGGCCCAACAATGAGCAGTTCTTC

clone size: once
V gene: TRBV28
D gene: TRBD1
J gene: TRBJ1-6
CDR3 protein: CASSSRQGNYNSPLHF
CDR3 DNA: TGTGCCAGCAGTTCCCGACAGGGCAATTATAATTCACCCCTCCACTTT

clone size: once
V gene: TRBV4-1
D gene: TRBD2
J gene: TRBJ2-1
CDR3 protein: CASSQDSTRGLYNEQFF
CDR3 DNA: TGCGCCAGCAGCCAAGATTCGACAAGGGGACTATACAATGAGCAGTTCTTC

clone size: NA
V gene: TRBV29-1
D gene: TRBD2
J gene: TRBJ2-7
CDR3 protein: CSVGPAPSGGYEQYF
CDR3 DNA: TGCAGCGTCGGACCGGCCCCCTCGGGGGGATACGAGCAGTACTTC

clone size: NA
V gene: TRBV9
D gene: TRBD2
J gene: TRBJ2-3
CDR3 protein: CASSVMAGGREFPDTQYF
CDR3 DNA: TGTGCCAGCAGCGTAATGGCGGGAGGAAGGGAGTTTCCAGATACGCAGTATTTT

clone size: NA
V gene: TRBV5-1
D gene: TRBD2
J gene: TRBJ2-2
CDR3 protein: CASSFSGRANTGELFF
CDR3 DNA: TGCGCCAGCAGCTTTAGCGGGAGGGCGAACACCGGGGAGCTGTTTTTT

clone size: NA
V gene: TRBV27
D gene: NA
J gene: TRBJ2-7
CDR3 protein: CASSATFGDSLYEQYF
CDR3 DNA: TGTGCCAGCAGTGCAACCTTTGGAGACAGCCTCTACGAGCAGTACTTC

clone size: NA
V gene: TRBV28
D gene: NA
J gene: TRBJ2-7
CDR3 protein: CASTSAGNTVYEQYF
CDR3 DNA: TGTGCCAGCACCTCAGCGGGTAATACTGTCTACGAGCAGTACTTC

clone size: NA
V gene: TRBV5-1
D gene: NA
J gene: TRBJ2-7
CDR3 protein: CASSFGGNPSYEQYF
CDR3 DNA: TGCGCCAGCAGTTTTGGCGGAAACCCCTCCTACGAGCAGTACTTC

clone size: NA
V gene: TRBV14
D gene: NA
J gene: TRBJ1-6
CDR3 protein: CASSQDYISPLHF
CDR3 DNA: TGTGCCAGCAGCCAAGATTATATCTCACCCCTCCACTTT

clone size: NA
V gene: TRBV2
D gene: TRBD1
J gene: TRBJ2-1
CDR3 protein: CASSEAPTGRYNEQFF
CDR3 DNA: TGTGCCAGCAGTGAGGCCCCGACAGGGCGCTACAATGAGCAGTTCTTC

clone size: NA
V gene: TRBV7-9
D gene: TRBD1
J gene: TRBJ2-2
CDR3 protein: CASSSPTGVNTGELFF
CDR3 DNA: TGTGCCAGCAGCTCCCCGACAGGGGTGAACACCGGGGAGCTGTTTTTT

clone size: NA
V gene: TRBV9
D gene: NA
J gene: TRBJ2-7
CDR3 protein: CASSFAPAGFYEQYF
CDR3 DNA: TGTGCCAGCTCCTTTGCCCCAGCGGGTTTCTACGAGCAGTACTTC

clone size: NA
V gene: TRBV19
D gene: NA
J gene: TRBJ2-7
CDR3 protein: CASKIPDSHEQYF
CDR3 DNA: TGTGCCAGTAAAATCCCGGACAGCCACGAGCAGTACTTC

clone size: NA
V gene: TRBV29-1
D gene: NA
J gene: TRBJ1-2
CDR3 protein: CSVEDSNYGYTF
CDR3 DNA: TGCAGCGTTGAGGACAGTAACTATGGCTACACCTTC

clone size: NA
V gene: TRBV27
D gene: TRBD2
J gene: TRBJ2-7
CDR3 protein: CASSLSLPGLAGVFVF
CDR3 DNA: TGTGCCAGCAGTTTAAGCCTCCCCGGACTAGCGGGAGTCTTTGTCTTC

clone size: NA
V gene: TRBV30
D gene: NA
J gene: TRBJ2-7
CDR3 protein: CAWMRDSDYEQYF
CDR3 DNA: TGTGCCTGGATGAGAGACAGCGACTACGAGCAGTACTTC

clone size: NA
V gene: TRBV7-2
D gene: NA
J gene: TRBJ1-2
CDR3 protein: CASSLSGAIGYTF
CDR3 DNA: TGTGCCAGCAGCTTGTCAGGGGCGATTGGCTACACCTTC

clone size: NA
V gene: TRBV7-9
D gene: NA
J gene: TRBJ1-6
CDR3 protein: CASSALQGLGNSPLHF
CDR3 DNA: TGTGCCAGCAGTGCATTACAGGGTTTGGGTAATTCACCCCTCCACTTT

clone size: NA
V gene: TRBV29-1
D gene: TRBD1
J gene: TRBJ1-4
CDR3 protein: CSAGGGTGSEKLFF
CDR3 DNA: TGCAGCGCCGGAGGGGGGACAGGGAGTGAAAAACTGTTTTTT

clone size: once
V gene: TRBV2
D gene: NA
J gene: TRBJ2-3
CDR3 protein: CASSKLATNTDTQYF
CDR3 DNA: TGTGCCAGCAGTAAACTAGCAACGAACACAGATACGCAGTATTTT

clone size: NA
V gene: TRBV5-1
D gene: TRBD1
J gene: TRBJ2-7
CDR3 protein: CASSSLGTGGMVEQYF
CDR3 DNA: TGCGCCAGCAGCAGCCTCGGGACAGGCGGTATGGTCGAGCAGTACTTC

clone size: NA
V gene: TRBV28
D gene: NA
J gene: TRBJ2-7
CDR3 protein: CASTSGRVGEQYF
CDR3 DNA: TGTGCCAGCACCTCCGGCAGGGTGGGGGAGCAGTACTTC

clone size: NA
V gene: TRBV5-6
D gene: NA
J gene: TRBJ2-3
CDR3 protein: CASRVGMEGPPDTQYF
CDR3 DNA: TGTGCCAGCAGGGTTGGGATGGAGGGTCCCCCAGATACGCAGTATTTT

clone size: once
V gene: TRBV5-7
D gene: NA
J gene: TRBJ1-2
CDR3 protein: CASSFVGANYGYTF
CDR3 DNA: TGTGCCAGCAGCTTCGTAGGAGCTAACTATGGCTACACCTTC

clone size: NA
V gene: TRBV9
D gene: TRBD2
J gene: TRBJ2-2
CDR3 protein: CASSSRPTAGVTGELFF
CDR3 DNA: TGTGCCAGCAGCTCCCGCCCAACAGCGGGAGTCACCGGGGAGCTGTTTTTT

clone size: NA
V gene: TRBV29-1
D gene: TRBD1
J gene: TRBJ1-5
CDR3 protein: CSVGGTGSNQPQHF
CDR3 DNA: TGCAGCGTTGGGGGGACAGGGAGCAATCAGCCCCAGCATTTT

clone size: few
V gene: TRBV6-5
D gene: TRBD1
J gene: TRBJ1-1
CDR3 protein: CASSLPGQGAFF
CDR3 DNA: TGTGCCAGCAGTCTTCCGGGACAGGGGGCTTTCTTT

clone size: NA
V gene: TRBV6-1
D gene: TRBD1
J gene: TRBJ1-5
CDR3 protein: CASSARTGGGGYQPQHF
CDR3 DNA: TGTGCCAGCAGTGCCAGAACAGGGGGCGGCGGTTATCAGCCCCAGCATTTT

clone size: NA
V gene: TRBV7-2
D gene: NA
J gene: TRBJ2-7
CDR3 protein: CASSPMPGHIYEQYF
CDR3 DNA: TGTGCCAGCAGCCCCATGCCGGGACATATCTACGAGCAGTACTTC

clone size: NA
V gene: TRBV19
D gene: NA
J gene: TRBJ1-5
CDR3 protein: CASTRRDQPQHF
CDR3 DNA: TGTGCCAGTACCCGGCGGGATCAGCCCCAGCATTTT

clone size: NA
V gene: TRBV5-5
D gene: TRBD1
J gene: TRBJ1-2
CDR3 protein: CASSFMVRTGYGYTF
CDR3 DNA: TGTGCCAGCAGCTTTATGGTTAGGACAGGGTATGGCTACACCTTC

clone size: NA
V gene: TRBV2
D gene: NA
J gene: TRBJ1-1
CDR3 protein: CASSEALGGTEAFF
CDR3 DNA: TGTGCCAGCAGTGAAGCGCTAGGGGGCACTGAAGCTTTCTTT

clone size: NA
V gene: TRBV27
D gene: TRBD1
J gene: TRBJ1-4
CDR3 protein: CASSLWGQGIQRGLNEKLFF
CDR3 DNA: TGTGCCAGCAGTTTATGGGGACAGGGTATCCAAAGGGGCCTTAATGAAAAACTGTTTTTT